Described below is a single T cell receptor (beta chain) sequence and its context. This record comes from a study of blood T cell repertoires in COVID-19. Across the study: The origin of the acute and convalescent COVID-19 samples was the United States, Italy and Spain. PBMCs, B-cell-depleted T cells, or T cells provided the cDNA or gDNA that made up the material.

Authors' data handling: Using reference gene primer amplification, nucleated cell counts were estimated. Clones were sequenced by immunoSEQ multiplex PCR, and TCRdb holds only the in-frame ones, with some missing. The V and J calls and clone size come from that table; D and trimming were worked out from the DNA. The sample has some 100,000 clones; more than 80% are singletons. This sequence originates from a human donor in a cohort sampled during active COVID-19. The sequencing sample was made of peripheral blood.

CDR3 sequence: CASSLAGTGRNTEAFF. CDR3 nucleotide sequence: TGTGCCAGCAGTTTAGCAGGGACAGGGCGGAACACTGAAGCTTTCTTT. The chain joins TRBV28 to TRBJ1-1; 9 bases map to TRBD1. The CDR3 runs 16 residues. Germline V gene data show CDR1 as MDHEN and CDR2 as SYDVKM. J was trimmed by 1 base and V by 2 bases; bases with no gene match: 5.